These 17 T cell receptor beta chains came from one sample sequenced in a study of shared clonotypes between healthy human individuals. Data came from immunoSEQ multiplex PCR; TCRdb stores just in-frame clones and leaves some out. The table has millions of clones, roughly 93% seen once. Material: naive CD4+ T cells from PBMCs. The subset here: CD45RA+ positively selected. All receptors come from a man aged 18-30 years in good health. Some clones in this sample may be carry-over from other donors' samples.

The chain carries TRBV4-2 and TRBJ2-1, with a possible D match to TRBD2 (6 bases). V gave up 4 bases and J gave up 9 bases, with 22 bases separating them. The CDR3 is 16 amino acids. Germline assignment: CDR1 LGHNA and CDR2 YNFKEQ. This chain's CDR3 is CASSPSGEVGNSEQFF. Here the CDR3 DNA reads TGTGCCAGCAGCCCATCCGGGGAGGTCGGTAACAGTGAGCAGTTCTTC.

The chain has TRBV7-3 and TRBJ2-7; D perhaps matches TRBD1 (8 bases). The CDR3 is 17 residues long. Germline-derived CDR1 and CDR2 are SGHTA and FQGTGA. V shed 5 bases and J shed 2 bases, with 22 bases lying between them. As DNA, the CDR3 is TGTGCCAGCAGCACCACGGGAGGACAGGGCGCTGCCTACGAGCAGTACTTC. Protein product: CASSTTGGQGAAYEQYF.

As to this clone: One end of the junction varies from germline; a read error may be responsible. The chain is built from TRBV5-4 and TRBJ2-5; 7 positions match TRBD2. This CDR3 comprises 13 residues. Looked up from germline, CDR1 is SGHNT and CDR2 is YYREEE (reference sequence). CDR3 loop: CASTLGGQETQYF. The CDR3 coding sequence is TGTGCCAGCACCTTGGGGGGGCAAGAGACCCAGTACTTC.

V is TRBV20-1 and J is TRBJ2-5; 8 bases agree with TRBD2. Trimming at V came to 6 bases and at J to 10 bases, leaving 7 bases not matched to a gene. The CDR3 is made up of 11 amino acids. Looked up from germline, CDR1 is DFQATT and CDR2 is SNEGSKA (reference sequence). DNA for the CDR3: TGCAGTGCCGGGGGGGCGTTGGGCCAGTACTTC. Protein: CSAGGALGQYF.

This clone showed up just once. The chain combines TRBV5-6 with TRBJ1-1; 7 bases fit TRBD1. In germline, CDR1 is SGHDT, CDR2 YYEEEE. The CDR3 consists of 15 residues. The ends lost 3 bases at V and 6 bases at J; junction bases unmatched: 11. The CDR3 DNA reads TGTGCCAGCAGCTCCCCCAGGGGGACGGGGGCTGAAGCTTTCTTT. Protein sequence: CASSSPRGTGAEAFF.

The chain is built from TRBV7-9 and TRBJ1-2; D is uncertain. V was cut by 6 bases and J by 2 bases, with 13 bases left in between. The CDR3 is 14 residues long. CDR1 and CDR2 from the germline V gene are SEHNR and FQNEAQ (reference sequence). The CDR3 DNA sequence: TGTGCCAGCAGGGGAGCGAGTCCAAACTATGGCTACACCTTC. Protein product: CASRGASPNYGYTF. The whole variable domain, filled in from reference TRBV7-9 and TRBJ1-2, reads DTGVSQNPRHKITKRGQNVTFRCDPISEHNRLYWYRQTLGQGPEFLTYFQNEAQLEKSRLLSDRFSAERPKGSFSTLEIQRTEQGDSAMYLCASRGASPNYGYTFGSGTRLTVV.

J is TRBJ2-1 and V is TRBV7-9, with 14 bases fitting TRBD2. The CDR3 extends over 16 amino acids. After removal of 5 bases from V and 6 bases from J, the junction contained 6 bases not matched to a gene. Germline loops: CDR1 SEHNR, CDR2 FQNEAQ (reference sequence). CDR3 DNA sequence: TGTGCCAGCAGCGTCTTGACTAGCGGGAGGGTCAATGAGCAGTTCTTC. This sequence encodes CASSVLTSGRVNEQFF.

This chain links TRBV18 with TRBJ2-7, with D possibly being TRBD1 (6 bases). The CDR3 spans 14 residues. Trimming pared 1 base from V and 1 base from J, leaving 8 bases between. CDR1 is KGHSH and CDR2 is LQKENI in the germline V gene. Here the CDR3 reads CASSPRRGSYEQYF. CDR3 nucleotide sequence: TGTGCCAGCTCACCACGCAGGGGTTCCTACGAGCAGTACTTC.

This clone was recorded only once. The chain joins TRBV7-2 to TRBJ1-4, with a possible D match to TRBD1 (5 bases). Germline V gives CDR1 SGHTA, CDR2 FQGNSA. There are 13 residues in the CDR3. V was trimmed by 5 bases and J by 7 bases, leaving 11 bases between them. The CDR3 loop reads CASSPGGIEKLFF. The CDR3 nucleotides read TGTGCCAGCAGCCCTGGGGGAATTGAAAAACTGTTTTTT.

The V gene is TRBV5-1, the J gene TRBJ2-2, with D tentatively TRBD2 (6 bases). The V end was cut by 0 bases, the J end by 2 bases, with 14 bases between. This CDR3 spans 17 amino acids. The germline V gene encodes CDR1 SGHRS and CDR2 YFSETQ. The CDR3 reads CASSLAVGLTNTGELFF. CDR3 nucleotides: TGCGCCAGCAGCTTGGCCGTGGGACTGACTAACACCGGGGAGCTGTTTTTT.

CDR3 DNA: TGTGCCAGCAGTTTCGGGTTTTATAGCAATCAGCCCCAGCATTTT. Its protein product is CASSFGFYSNQPQHF. The chain is built from TRBV28 and TRBJ1-5; D is uncertain. The V and J ends lost 3 bases and 0 bases respectively, with 9 bases between them. Germline lookup yields CDR1 MDHEN and CDR2 SYDVKM. The length of the CDR3 is 15 residues.

J is TRBJ2-6 and V is TRBV28; maybe TRBD1 (6 bases). CDR3 length: 17 amino acids. Germline assignment: CDR1 MDHEN and CDR2 SYDVKM. V gave up 6 bases and J gave up 0 bases, with 15 bases separating them. CDR3 amino acids: CASSPGVLISGANVLTF. CDR3 bases: TGTGCCAGCAGCCCAGGGGTCTTGATCTCTGGGGCCAACGTCCTGACTTTC.

The chain is built from TRBV30 and TRBJ2-3; D remains unclear. The CDR3 consists of 14 residues. Per the germline V gene, CDR1 is GTSNPN and CDR2 is SVGIG (reference sequence). V shed 1 base and J shed 2 bases, with 10 bases lying between them. The CDR3 reads CAWSGWTPTDTQYF. As DNA, the CDR3 is TGTGCCTGGAGTGGCTGGACCCCCACAGATACGCAGTATTTT.

This chain uses TRBV6-1 with TRBJ2-2, with D possibly TRBD2 on 6 matching bases. Trimming pared 6 bases from V and 6 bases from J, leaving 17 bases between. Germline CDR1 reads MNHNS; CDR2 reads SASEGT. This CDR3 spans 15 amino acids. CDR3 sequence reads: CASRDRRVGAGELFF. For the CDR3, the DNA is TGTGCCAGCAGAGATCGGAGGGTAGGGGCCGGGGAGCTGTTTTTT.

The chain links TRBV18 to TRBJ2-5, with TRBD1 as a possible D gene (5 bases). CDR3 length equals 15 residues. Trimming removed 6 bases at V and 3 bases at J, with 17 bases between. In germline, CDR1 is KGHSH, CDR2 LQKENI. DNA for the CDR3: TGTGCCAGCTCCCCCCGAAGGGGTCTTGAAGAGACCCAGTACTTC. Protein product: CASSPRRGLEETQYF.

The chain carries TRBV7-2 and TRBJ2-1; TRBD1 matches 8 bases. The CDR3 consists of 15 residues. Germline V gene sequence: CDR1 SGHTA, CDR2 FQGNSA. The V and J ends lost 5 bases and 6 bases, in that order; junction bases with no gene match: 9. CDR3 amino acids: CASSLRTGLFNEQFF. The CDR3 DNA reads as TGTGCCAGCAGCCTTCGGACAGGGTTGTTCAATGAGCAGTTCTTC. The full variable domain, in which reference TRBV7-2 and TRBJ2-1 provide the parts outside the CDR3, is GAGVSQSPSNKVTEKGKDVELRCDPISGHTALYWYRQSLGQGLEFLIYFQGNSAPDKSGLPSDRFSAERTGGSVSTLTIQRTQQEDSAVYLCASSLRTGLFNEQFFGPGTRLTVL.

J is TRBJ1-3 and V is TRBV28, with D possibly being TRBD1 (5 bases). Trimming removed 5 bases at V and 4 bases at J, with 18 bases between. In germline, CDR1 is MDHEN, CDR2 SYDVKM. The CDR3 is 16 amino acids. CDR3 protein: CASSTGDGAPGNTIYF. Here the CDR3 DNA reads TGTGCCAGCAGTACTGGGGACGGTGCACCAGGAAACACCATATATTTT.